This T cell receptor beta chain is drawn from a study of blood T cell repertoires in COVID-19. Study overall: Acute and convalescent COVID-19 samples came from the United States, Italy and Spain. Sample material is recorded as cDNA or gDNA derived from T cells, B-cell-depleted T cells, or PBMCs.

This clone has just a few counts. Authors' data handling: Reference gene primer amplification yielded estimated nucleated cell counts. Sequenced by immunoSEQ multiplex PCR; TCRdb stores in-frame clones only, minus some. The DNA gave D and trimming, while V, J and clone size come from that table. The sample holds 260,000 or so clones, roughly 90% seen once. V was clipped by 3 bases and J by 2 bases; unmatched bases: 13. Germline lookup yields CDR1 MDHEN and CDR2 SYDVKM. CDR3 length: 18 amino acids. The rearrangement links TRBV28 to TRBJ2-7, with TRBD2 identical over 10 bases. Sequenced input: peripheral blood. The receptor was isolated from a human donor in a cohort sampled during active COVID-19. DNA of the CDR3: TGTGCCAGCAGTTTCCCTTATCAGCGGGGGGGAAGGACCTACGAGCAGTACTTC. It encodes CASSFPYQRGGRTYEQYF.